These T cell receptor beta chains were read from a single sample in a study of blood T cell repertoires in COVID-19. TCRdb's table, derived via immunoSEQ multiplex PCR, lists solely in-frame clones and lacks some. This sample carries roughly 300,000 clones, roughly 87% of them seen once, and the ten largest clones take about 6%. The sequenced material came from PBMCs or T cells enriched from blood (not recorded which). The receptors were gathered from a woman in her twenties or thirties who had recovered from COVID-19. CDR3s include the opening cysteine and the closing phenylalanine or tryptophan. D genes are given only for firm matches. Size values are once, few and many counts, or a class for expanded clones, and some rows have none.

j_call clone_size d_call v_call cdr3_aa cdr3_nt
TRBJ2-7 . TRBD1 TRBV6-5 CASRLGQGAYEQYF TGTGCCAGCAGACTCGGACAGGGGGCTTACGAGCAGTACTTC
TRBJ1-2 once TRBD1 TRBV2 CASRANTGELRGYTF TGTGCCAGCAGGGCCAATACAGGGGAATTGAGAGGCTACACCTTC
TRBJ2-3 once . TRBV7-3 CASSSGSSTDTQYF TGTGCCAGCAGCTCCGGGTCTAGCACAGATACGCAGTATTTT
TRBJ2-2 once TRBD1 TRBV10-3 CAISETDRGGLAGELFF TGTGCCATCAGTGAGACCGACAGGGGTGGGTTGGCCGGGGAGCTGTTTTTT
TRBJ1-1 . TRBD1 TRBV24-1 CATEDRASTEAFF TGTGCCACAGAGGACAGGGCGAGCACTGAAGCTTTCTTT
TRBJ1-2 . . TRBV19 CASSPTSGTPHGYTF TGTGCCAGTAGTCCGACCTCCGGGACACCCCATGGCTACACCTTC
TRBJ2-7 . . TRBV2 CASSPSRQVLSYEQYF TGTGCCAGCAGCCCCAGTAGACAGGTGTTGTCCTACGAGCAGTACTTC
TRBJ2-5 . TRBD2 TRBV30 CAWSRGGRETQYF TGTGCCTGGAGTCGGGGGGGGCGAGAGACCCAGTACTTC
TRBJ1-1 few . TRBV25-1 CASNPGWGGLNTEAFF TGTGCCAGCAATCCAGGGTGGGGGGGCTTGAACACTGAAGCTTTCTTT
TRBJ2-3 once TRBD1 TRBV9 CASSVGQGVADTQYF TGTGCCAGCAGCGTAGGACAGGGAGTGGCAGATACGCAGTATTTT
TRBJ2-3 . TRBD1 TRBV4-2 CASSQGQGPDTQYF TGTGCCAGCAGCCAAGGACAGGGCCCAGATACGCAGTATTTT
TRBJ2-1 . TRBD2 TRBV27 CASSLRSGGEQFF TGTGCCAGCAGTTTAAGATCCGGGGGGGAGCAGTTCTTC
TRBJ1-2 once TRBD1 TRBV15 CATSRGQVDEYGYTF TGTGCCACCAGCCGAGGACAGGTAGACGAATATGGCTACACCTTC
TRBJ1-5 . . TRBV7-2 CASSLGHPNQPQHF TGTGCCAGCAGCTTAGGACACCCCAATCAGCCCCAGCATTTT
TRBJ2-2 once . TRBV5-1 CASSESGANTGELFF TGCGCCAGCAGCGAATCGGGAGCGAACACCGGGGAGCTGTTTTTT
TRBJ1-5 . . TRBV6-5 CASSNGQNQPQHF TGTGCCAGCAGTAATGGACAGAATCAGCCCCAGCATTTT
TRBJ1-1 . . TRBV6-2/TRBV6-3 CASSAPPGAFF TGTGCCAGCAGTGCCCCTCCGGGAGCTTTCTTT
TRBJ1-5 . . TRBV18 CASSPGAGNQPQHF TGTGCCAGCTCACCAGGAGCGGGCAATCAGCCCCAGCATTTT
TRBJ2-7 . . TRBV2 CASNRETYEQYF TGTGCCAGCAACCGGGAGACCTACGAGCAGTACTTC
TRBJ1-1 few . TRBV4-3 CASSQVWGAEAFF TGCGCCAGCAGCCAAGTGTGGGGGGCTGAAGCTTTCTTT
TRBJ2-7 . TRBD1 TRBV14 CASSQTGTGGYEQYF TGTGCCAGCAGCCAAACCGGGACAGGGGGCTACGAGCAGTACTTC
TRBJ2-2 . . TRBV4-2 CASSPGGSTRSGELFF TGTGCCAGCAGCCCGGGGGGCAGCACAAGGTCCGGGGAGCTGTTTTTT